This TCR beta chain was profiled in a study of cytomegalovirus exposure and HLA in healthy donors. Comments on this clone: The antigen is not known. The same CDR3 is also encoded by other DNA sequences in this sample.

This CDR3 is 14 amino acids long. Germline-derived CDR1 and CDR2 are LNHDA and SQIVND (reference sequence). V lost 3 bases and J lost 3; bases outside the gene matches: 4. PCR amplification relied on 60 Vbeta primers (plus 13 Jbeta primers). Only in-frame clones appear in the TCRdb table, and some are missing; sequencing was by immunoSEQ multiplex PCR. The sample includes some 120,000 clones, about 73% seen only once; the top ten take roughly 6%. Study observations and caveats: HLA-A and HLA-B allele assignments for most subjects were reportedly predicted accurately using TCR beta sequences. A later examination showed that TCR association rates differed by HLA locus, with DRB1 most and HLA-C fewest.

The sequenced sample was PBMCs. The chain joins TRBV19 to TRBJ2-7, with TRBD1 matching over 8 bases. This TCR was sampled from a woman in her forties in good health and CMV-seronegative. The DNA of the CDR3 is TGTGCCAGTAGTATCCGACAGGGGAGCTACGAGCAGTACTTC. Amino acid sequence: CASSIRQGSYEQYF.